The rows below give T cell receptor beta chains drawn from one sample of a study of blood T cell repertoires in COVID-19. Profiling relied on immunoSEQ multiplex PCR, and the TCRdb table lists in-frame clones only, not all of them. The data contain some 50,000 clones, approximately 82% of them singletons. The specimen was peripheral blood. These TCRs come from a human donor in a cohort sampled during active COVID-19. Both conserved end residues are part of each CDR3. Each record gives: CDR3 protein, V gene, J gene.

CDR3 protein: CASSQGLAVTGANVLTF
V gene: TRBV4-2
J gene: TRBJ2-6

CDR3 protein: CASSLDYQGAGEKLFF
V gene: TRBV5-1
J gene: TRBJ1-4

CDR3 protein: CASRGQGEITEAFF
V gene: TRBV2
J gene: TRBJ1-1

CDR3 protein: CASSLGGASTDTQYF
V gene: TRBV7-6
J gene: TRBJ2-3

CDR3 protein: CASSSTSGSGETQYF
V gene: TRBV7-9
J gene: TRBJ2-5

CDR3 protein: CASSWGGGSSYNEQFF
V gene: TRBV7-3
J gene: TRBJ2-1

CDR3 protein: CASSQVRGNSPLHF
V gene: TRBV3-1/TRBV3-2
J gene: TRBJ1-6

CDR3 protein: CASIHTRQAGNTIYF
V gene: TRBV19
J gene: TRBJ1-3

CDR3 protein: CASRDGDRTNEQFF
V gene: TRBV28
J gene: TRBJ2-1

CDR3 protein: CASSLLRTGDAYEQYF
V gene: TRBV5-1
J gene: TRBJ2-7

CDR3 protein: CASSQAGWDRAFDTQYF
V gene: TRBV4-3
J gene: TRBJ2-3

CDR3 protein: CAISEVVGTAPYEQYF
V gene: TRBV10-3
J gene: TRBJ2-7

CDR3 protein: CASSPPGQGISHEQYF
V gene: TRBV27
J gene: TRBJ2-7

CDR3 protein: CASSPEGTNSFYEQFF
V gene: TRBV5-1
J gene: TRBJ2-1

CDR3 protein: CASSSRTGIYEQYF
V gene: TRBV7-9
J gene: TRBJ2-7

CDR3 protein: CASSSRLAGESSGANVLTF
V gene: TRBV19
J gene: TRBJ2-6

CDR3 protein: CASSQERFGSYNEQFF
V gene: TRBV4-2
J gene: TRBJ2-1

CDR3 protein: CATSEWDRGSYNEQFF
V gene: TRBV24-1
J gene: TRBJ2-1

CDR3 protein: CASSDRSGTEGYEQYF
V gene: TRBV6-1
J gene: TRBJ2-7

CDR3 protein: CASSYPGTVAPGELFF
V gene: TRBV6-2/TRBV6-3
J gene: TRBJ2-2

CDR3 protein: CAWSTGSGANVLTF
V gene: TRBV30
J gene: TRBJ2-6

CDR3 protein: CASSLGQLYGYTF
V gene: TRBV7-9
J gene: TRBJ1-2

CDR3 protein: CATTGELSNQPQHF
V gene: TRBV2
J gene: TRBJ1-5

CDR3 protein: CASSQGLVSEQFF
V gene: TRBV12-3/TRBV12-4
J gene: TRBJ2-1

CDR3 protein: CSVGAGTIAMNTEAFF
V gene: TRBV29-1
J gene: TRBJ1-1

CDR3 protein: CASSLQYPGQLTDTQYF
V gene: TRBV28
J gene: TRBJ2-3

CDR3 protein: CASRGLAELNEQFF
V gene: TRBV28
J gene: TRBJ2-1

CDR3 protein: CAWSARYEQYF
V gene: TRBV30
J gene: TRBJ2-7

CDR3 protein: CASSYRQLAGDHNEQFF
V gene: TRBV6-2/TRBV6-3
J gene: TRBJ2-1

CDR3 protein: CASSAPDAASYGGEQYF
V gene: TRBV6-2/TRBV6-3
J gene: TRBJ2-7

CDR3 protein: CAWSAGALNSPLHF
V gene: TRBV30
J gene: TRBJ1-6

CDR3 protein: CASSLRQLTEAFF
V gene: TRBV27
J gene: TRBJ1-1

CDR3 protein: CASSLTSGSLKTQYF
V gene: TRBV7-2
J gene: TRBJ2-5

CDR3 protein: CATSRVQTTYGYTF
V gene: TRBV15
J gene: TRBJ1-2

CDR3 protein: CASRPGLVGTEQYF
V gene: TRBV3-1/TRBV3-2
J gene: TRBJ2-7

CDR3 protein: CASSGQGSMNTEAFF
V gene: TRBV2
J gene: TRBJ1-1

CDR3 protein: CASSLSYNDYEQYF
V gene: TRBV27
J gene: TRBJ2-7

CDR3 protein: CASRGPQGAFEQYF
V gene: TRBV6-5
J gene: TRBJ2-7

CDR3 protein: CASSERSYGYTF
V gene: TRBV10-2
J gene: TRBJ1-2

CDR3 protein: CASSQERGGGNEQFF
V gene: TRBV4-3
J gene: TRBJ2-1

CDR3 protein: CASSYSSGDETQYF
V gene: TRBV6-5
J gene: TRBJ2-5

CDR3 protein: CASSQEGQRGGYEQYF
V gene: TRBV4-2
J gene: TRBJ2-7